The rows below give T cell receptor beta chains drawn from one sample of a study of shared clonotypes between healthy human individuals. Libraries were prepared by immunoSEQ multiplex PCR; TCRdb keeps only in-frame clonotypes and omits some of them. The table has around 1.6 million clones, approximately 98% seen once; the top ten hold around 0.45%. The sample consisted of naive CD4+ T cells sorted from blood. These TCRs come from a man aged 25-45 years in good health. The CDR3 runs from the conserved cysteine through the conserved F or W. The D gene is left open where the match is weak. Clone size is given for some rows only: seen once, a few or many times, or a class if the clone is expanded.

J: TRBJ2-7
size: -
D: -
V: TRBV5-1
DNA: TGCGCCAGCAGCTTGAGCGGGGAGCAGTACTTC
CDR3: CASSLSGEQYF

J: TRBJ2-1
size: -
D: -
V: TRBV29-1
DNA: TGCAGCGCGGGGGCCCTCTACAATGAGCAGTTCTTC
CDR3: CSAGALYNEQFF

J: TRBJ2-5
size: -
D: -
V: TRBV27
DNA: TGTGCCAGCAGCCCTTGGGAGACCGGACTCCAAGAGACCCAGTACTTC
CDR3: CASSPWETGLQETQYF

J: TRBJ2-1
size: -
D: -
V: TRBV10-3
DNA: TGTGCCATCAGTGGTGCGGGCTCCTACAATGAGCAGTTCTTC
CDR3: CAISGAGSYNEQFF

J: TRBJ2-7
size: -
D: TRBD1
V: TRBV18
DNA: TGTGCCAGCTCACCGGGGGACAGTCGGGAGCAGTACTTC
CDR3: CASSPGDSREQYF

J: TRBJ1-5
size: -
D: -
V: TRBV27
DNA: TGTGCCAGCAGTTTACGTCAGGGACGCAATCAGCCCCAGCATTTT
CDR3: CASSLRQGRNQPQHF

J: TRBJ2-7
size: -
D: TRBD2
V: TRBV7-9
DNA: TGTGCCAGCAGCTTAGGTTCTAGCGGGAGCCGAACTCGCGCGGAGCAGTACTTC
CDR3: CASSLGSSGSRTRAEQYF

J: TRBJ2-7
size: -
D: -
V: TRBV9
DNA: TGTGCCAGCAGCGCAGGGGCCTCGGGGTACGAGCAGTACTTC
CDR3: CASSAGASGYEQYF

J: TRBJ1-5
size: -
D: -
V: TRBV19
DNA: TGTGCCAGTAGTATAAGGTCAGGTACAGATCAGCCCCAGCATTTT
CDR3: CASSIRSGTDQPQHF

J: TRBJ2-5
size: -
D: TRBD1
V: TRBV9
DNA: TGTGCCAGCAGCACAAGACAGGGAAAGTTCGAGACCCAGTACTTC
CDR3: CASSTRQGKFETQYF

J: TRBJ2-7
size: -
D: -
V: TRBV28
DNA: TGTGCCAGCAGCATACCGGGACTGCTCTACGAGCAGTACTTC
CDR3: CASSIPGLLYEQYF

J: TRBJ2-7
size: -
D: TRBD2
V: TRBV6-5
DNA: TGTGCCAGCAGTGGACTAGCGGGAGCCGGCGAGCAGTACTTC
CDR3: CASSGLAGAGEQYF

J: TRBJ1-4
size: -
D: -
V: TRBV2
DNA: TGTGCCAGCAGTCGGGGTCCTAATGAAAAACTGTTTTTT
CDR3: CASSRGPNEKLFF

J: TRBJ2-1
size: once
D: TRBD2
V: TRBV18
DNA: TGTGCCAGCTCAGCCGATTCGACTAGCGAGAGATTCTTC
CDR3: CASSADSTSERFF

J: TRBJ2-7
size: -
D: -
V: TRBV14
DNA: TGTGCCAGCAGCCAAAACGCCGGGACACCAGTCGGCGAGCAGTACTTC
CDR3: CASSQNAGTPVGEQYF

J: TRBJ2-3
size: -
D: -
V: TRBV5-1
DNA: TGCGCCAGCAGCTCCTGGACAGGCACAGATACGCAGTATTTT
CDR3: CASSSWTGTDTQYF

J: TRBJ2-3
size: once
D: -
V: TRBV11-2
DNA: TGTGCCAGCAGACGGCCAGGAGGCACAGATACGCAGTATTTT
CDR3: CASRRPGGTDTQYF

J: TRBJ2-5
size: once
D: -
V: TRBV9
DNA: TGTGCCAGCAGCGTAGAGTTAGACATGGAAACCCAGTACTTC
CDR3: CASSVELDMETQYF

J: TRBJ2-3
size: -
D: TRBD2
V: TRBV27
DNA: TGTGCCAGCAGTCCGCCCTCCGGGACTAGGCTGTATTTT
CDR3: CASSPPSGTRLYF

J: TRBJ2-2
size: -
D: TRBD1
V: TRBV7-3
DNA: TGTGCCAGCAGCTATGACAGGGGGAATACCGGGGAGCTGTTTTTT
CDR3: CASSYDRGNTGELFF

J: TRBJ2-3
size: -
D: -
V: TRBV9
DNA: TGTGCCAGCAGCGTAGCGCCGCGGGACACAGATACGCAGTATTTT
CDR3: CASSVAPRDTDTQYF

J: TRBJ1-4
size: once
D: TRBD1
V: TRBV9
DNA: TGTGCCAGCAGCCGTACTCCGACAGGGGGCGAAAAACTGTTTTTT
CDR3: CASSRTPTGGEKLFF